These T cell receptor beta chains were read from a single sample in a study of beta chain features in type 1 diabetes. Data came from immunoSEQ multiplex PCR; TCRdb stores just in-frame clones and leaves some out. The sample yields some 47,000 clones, approximately 40% seen once. The sample taken for sequencing was stem cell memory CD4+ T cells from blood. These receptors originate from a man aged 25-45 years with type 1 diabetes. Both conserved end residues are part of each CDR3. The D gene is left open where the match is weak. Not every row has a clone size; where given, it reads once, few, many or a size class.

J gene | D gene | V gene | clone size | CDR3 DNA | CDR3 protein
TRBJ2-6 | NA | TRBV7-2 | NA | TGTGCCAGCTGCTACTTTTTAAGCTCTGGGGCCAACGTCCTGACTTTC | CASCYFLSSGANVLTF
TRBJ2-3 | TRBD2 | TRBV10-3 | NA | TGTGCCATCAGTGAGTCGGGACTAGCGGGAACTCGCACAGATACGCAGTATTTT | CAISESGLAGTRTDTQYF
TRBJ2-1 | TRBD2 | TRBV5-1 | NA | TGCGCCAGCAGCTTGGCCCCAGCGGGAGTTAATGAGCAGTTCTTC | CASSLAPAGVNEQFF
TRBJ2-1 | TRBD2 | TRBV5-1 | once | TGCGCCAGCAGCTCGGGACTAGCGGGAAATAATGAGCAGTTCTTC | CASSSGLAGNNEQFF
TRBJ1-1 | NA | TRBV28 | few | TGTGCCAGCCCCCCTTCGAGAGGAGACACTGAAGCTTTCTTT | CASPPSRGDTEAFF
TRBJ2-7 | TRBD1 | TRBV6-6 | NA | TGTGCCAGCAGCCCCGGGACAGGAGTGTACGAGCAGTACTTC | CASSPGTGVYEQYF
TRBJ2-7 | NA | TRBV5-1 | NA | TGCGCCAGCAGCTTGGATGGCACGACCTACGAGCAGTACTTC | CASSLDGTTYEQYF
TRBJ1-4 | TRBD1 | TRBV28 | NA | TGTGCCAGCAGCGACAGGGCCCTGGGGGAAAAACTGTTTTTT | CASSDRALGEKLFF
TRBJ2-1 | TRBD2 | TRBV18 | NA | TGTGCCAGCTCACCCCCGATGGGCGGGAGGACGAACAATGAGCAGTTCTTC | CASSPPMGGRTNNEQFF
TRBJ1-2 | NA | TRBV7-2 | NA | TGTGCCAGCAGCTTAGACCCCATTAGTGGCTACACCTTC | CASSLDPISGYTF
TRBJ2-1 | TRBD2 | TRBV4-2 | few | TGTGCCAGCAGCAGACGCCGAACTAGCGGTCTACGTACCGATTACAATGAGCAGTTCTTC | CASSRRRTSGLRTDYNEQFF
TRBJ1-5 | NA | TRBV28 | NA | TGTGCCAGCAGTTTAACAGACAGCTATCAGCCCCAGCATTTT | CASSLTDSYQPQHF
TRBJ1-1 | TRBD1 | TRBV5-1 | few | TGCGCCAGCAGATACGGGACAGAGAACACTGAAGCTTTCTTT | CASRYGTENTEAFF